This TCR beta chain was retrieved from a study of cytomegalovirus exposure and HLA in healthy donors. Germline V lookup: CDR1 MNHNS, CDR2 SASEGT. The CDR3 is 13 amino acids. J lost 1 base, V lost 5 bases, and 1 base had no gene match. Primers: 60 Vbeta forward and 13 Jbeta reverse. Repertoires were generated with immunoSEQ multiplex PCR, while TCRdb's copy carries only in-frame clones and drops some. Here the sample spans roughly 120,000 clones, 65% to 80% being singletons. The chain has TRBV6-1 and TRBJ1-1; 7 bases are a match to TRBD1. The origin of this receptor is a man aged 25-45 years in good health and CMV-seropositive. Material for sequencing was PBMCs. As DNA, the CDR3 is TGTGCCAGCAGTACAGGGGAGAACACTGAAGCTTTCTTT. Residues: CASSTGENTEAFF.